Following are 8 T cell receptor beta chains from one sample sequenced in a study of shared T cell receptors in the human thymus. Libraries were prepared by immunoSEQ multiplex PCR; TCRdb keeps only in-frame clonotypes and omits some of them. The data contain 500,000 to 850,000 clones, around 87% of them singletons. This sample was also put to use in a study of human thymus T cells.

The specimen sequenced was thymocytes. These receptors all come from a boy under two years old with a congenital heart defect.

This chain links TRBV5-1 with TRBJ2-1, with 11 positions matching TRBD2. The germline CDR1 and CDR2 sequences are SGHRS and YFSETQ. The CDR3 is 14 residues long. With V trimmed by 8 bases and J by 5 bases, 6 bases remained unmatched. CDR3 coding DNA: TGCGCCAGTTCCGGGACTAGCGGCCACAATGAGCAGTTCTTC. Encoded protein: CASSGTSGHNEQFF.

The rearrangement joins TRBV15 to TRBJ1-4; tentative D call: TRBD1 (6 bases). The V gene's germline CDR1 is LNHNV and CDR2 YYDKDF (reference sequence). The CDR3 consists of 15 residues. The V end lost 1 base, the J end lost 3 bases, and 9 bases lay between the germline ends. CDR3 coding DNA: TGTGCCACCAGCAGAGGTGAGGGGGCTAATGAAAAACTGTTTTTT. Protein: CATSRGEGANEKLFF.

The rearrangement uses TRBV6-1 and TRBJ1-4, with 9 bases that match TRBD1. Germline V gene sequence: CDR1 MNHNS, CDR2 SASEGT. J lost 6 bases, V lost 6 bases, and 5 bases had no gene match. This CDR3 comprises 14 residues. As DNA, the CDR3 is TGTGCCAGCAGAGGGGACAGGGTATATGAAAAACTGTTTTTT. This encodes CASRGDRVYEKLFF.

Only a few counts were recorded for this clone. The chain recombines TRBV19 with TRBJ1-1, with D unclear. V lost 5 bases and J 4 bases, leaving 8 bases between the germline ends. Germline loops: CDR1 LNHDA, CDR2 SQIVND (reference sequence). This CDR3 spans 12 amino acids. CDR3 DNA: TGTGCCAGTAGTGGAGGAGGCACTGAAGCTTTCTTT. Residues: CASSGGGTEAFF.

The chain employs TRBV4-2 and TRBJ2-7; 11 nucleotides agree with TRBD2. Trimming at V came to 0 bases and at J to 4 bases, leaving 2 bases not matched to a gene. The CDR3 has 15 residues. From germline, CDR1 is LGHNA and CDR2 YNFKEQ. The CDR3 loop is CASSQDGTSGYEQYF. CDR3 in DNA: TGTGCCAGCAGCCAAGACGGGACTAGCGGATACGAGCAGTACTTC.

The chain couples TRBV30 to TRBJ1-1; 7 bases are shared with TRBD1. The CDR3 extends over 18 amino acids. J was trimmed by 6 bases and V by 4 bases; bases with no gene match: 23. The germline gives CDR1 GTSNPN, CDR2 SVGIG (reference sequence). The CDR3 spells CAWTTFIRDSHHPAEAFF. The CDR3, as DNA: TGTGCCTGGACTACCTTCATCCGGGACAGCCACCACCCCGCTGAAGCTTTCTTT.

The chain joins TRBV10-3 to TRBJ2-1; a possible D gene is TRBD1 (6 bases). With 5 bases removed from V and 5 bases from J, the gap between germline ends came to 19 bases. CDR1 ENHRY and CDR2 SYGVKD come from the germline V gene. The length of the CDR3 is 16 residues. The CDR3 region is CAISKGVGELHNEQFF. The CDR3 coding sequence is TGTGCCATCAGTAAGGGGGTGGGAGAGCTCCACAATGAGCAGTTCTTC.

The chain recombines TRBV5-6 with TRBJ1-1, with D possibly TRBD1 on 5 matching bases. V was clipped by 0 bases and J by 5 bases, with 14 bases between them. This CDR3 comprises 15 residues. Germline lookup yields CDR1 SGHDT and CDR2 YYEEEE. The CDR3 DNA sequence: TGTGCCAGCAGCTTGGGTACAGGTTATTTTACTGAAGCTTTCTTT. Encoded protein: CASSLGTGYFTEAFF.